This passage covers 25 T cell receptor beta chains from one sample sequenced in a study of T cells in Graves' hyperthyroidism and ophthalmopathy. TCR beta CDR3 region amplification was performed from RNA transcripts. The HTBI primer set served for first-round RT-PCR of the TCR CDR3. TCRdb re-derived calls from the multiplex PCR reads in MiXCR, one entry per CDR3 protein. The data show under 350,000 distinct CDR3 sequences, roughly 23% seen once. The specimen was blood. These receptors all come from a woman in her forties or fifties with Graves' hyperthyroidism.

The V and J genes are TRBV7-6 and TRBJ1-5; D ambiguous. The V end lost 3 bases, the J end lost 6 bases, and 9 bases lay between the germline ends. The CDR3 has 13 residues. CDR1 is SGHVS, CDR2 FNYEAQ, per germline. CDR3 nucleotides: TGTGCCAGCAGCTTGGACGGCGGTCAGCCCCAGCATTTT. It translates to CASSLDGGQPQHF. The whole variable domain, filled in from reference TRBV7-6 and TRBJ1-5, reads GAGVSQSPRYKVTKRGQDVALRCDPISGHVSLYWYRQALGQGPEFLTYFNYEAQQDKSGLPNDRFSAERPEGSISTLTIQRTEQRDSAMYRCASSLDGGQPQHFGDGTRLSIL.

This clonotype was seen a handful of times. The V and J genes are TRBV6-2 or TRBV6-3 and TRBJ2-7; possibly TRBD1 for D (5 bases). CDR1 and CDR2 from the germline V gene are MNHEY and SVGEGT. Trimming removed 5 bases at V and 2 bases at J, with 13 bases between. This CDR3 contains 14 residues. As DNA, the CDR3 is TGTGCCAGCAGTCGACTCCAACAGGCCTACGAGCAGTACTTC. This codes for CASSRLQQAYEQYF.

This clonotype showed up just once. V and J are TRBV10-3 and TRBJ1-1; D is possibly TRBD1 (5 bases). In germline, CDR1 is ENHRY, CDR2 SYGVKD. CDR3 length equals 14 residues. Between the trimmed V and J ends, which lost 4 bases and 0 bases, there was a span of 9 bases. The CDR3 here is CAISVGLVNTEAFF. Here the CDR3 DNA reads TGTGCCATCAGTGTGGGACTCGTGAACACTGAAGCTTTCTTT.

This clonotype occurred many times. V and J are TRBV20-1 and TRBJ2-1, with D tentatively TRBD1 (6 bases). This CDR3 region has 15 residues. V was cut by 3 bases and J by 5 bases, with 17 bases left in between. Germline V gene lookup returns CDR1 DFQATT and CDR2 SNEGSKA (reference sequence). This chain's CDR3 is CSASVNQGWDNEQFF. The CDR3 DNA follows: TGCAGTGCTAGTGTAAATCAGGGGTGGGACAATGAGCAGTTCTTC.

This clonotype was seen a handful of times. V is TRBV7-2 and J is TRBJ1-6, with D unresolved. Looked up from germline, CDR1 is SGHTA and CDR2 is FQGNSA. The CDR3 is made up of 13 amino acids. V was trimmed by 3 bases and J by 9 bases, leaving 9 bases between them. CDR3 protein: CASSFGRFSPLHF. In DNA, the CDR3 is TGTGCCAGCAGCTTTGGACGCTTTTCACCCCTCCACTTT. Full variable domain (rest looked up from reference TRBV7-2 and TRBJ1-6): GAGVSQSPSNKVTEKGKDVELRCDPISGHTALYWYRQSLGQGLEFLIYFQGNSAPDKSGLPSDRFSAERTGGSVSTLTIQRTQQEDSAVYLCASSFGRFSPLHFGNGTRLTVT.

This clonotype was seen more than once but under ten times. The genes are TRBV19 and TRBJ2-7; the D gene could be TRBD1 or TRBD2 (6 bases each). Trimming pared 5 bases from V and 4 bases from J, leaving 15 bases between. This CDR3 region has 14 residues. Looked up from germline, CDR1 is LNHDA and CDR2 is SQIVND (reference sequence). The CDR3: CASSWGSGAYEQYF. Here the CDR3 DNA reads TGTGCCAGTAGTTGGGGTTCGGGGGCGTACGAGCAGTACTTC.

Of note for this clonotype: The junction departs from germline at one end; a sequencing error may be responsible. Here the CDR3 reads CASRGVINEKLFF. The CDR3 bases are TGTGCCAGCAGGGGGGTGATTAATGAAAAACTGTTTTTT. The chain has TRBV5-1 and TRBJ1-4; 7 bases are a match to TRBD1. The CDR3 spans 13 residues. The V gene's germline CDR1 is SGHRS and CDR2 YFSETQ.

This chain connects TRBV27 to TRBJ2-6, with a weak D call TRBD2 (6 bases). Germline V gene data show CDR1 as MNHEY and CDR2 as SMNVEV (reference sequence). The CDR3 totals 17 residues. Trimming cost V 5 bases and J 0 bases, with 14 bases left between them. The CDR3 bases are TGTGCCAGCAGTCTGGAGGGACGGCACTCTGGGGCCAACGTCCTGACTTTC. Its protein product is CASSLEGRHSGANVLTF.

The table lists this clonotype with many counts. CDR3 region: CASSFPHTGINEKLFF. For the CDR3, the DNA is TGTGCCAGCAGTTTCCCCCATACAGGGATCAATGAAAAACTGTTTTTT. The rearrangement joins TRBV28 to TRBJ1-4; maybe TRBD1 (6 bases). Trimming pared 3 bases from V and 5 bases from J, leaving 16 bases between. Germline CDR1 is MDHEN and CDR2 is SYDVKM. This CDR3 is built from 16 residues.

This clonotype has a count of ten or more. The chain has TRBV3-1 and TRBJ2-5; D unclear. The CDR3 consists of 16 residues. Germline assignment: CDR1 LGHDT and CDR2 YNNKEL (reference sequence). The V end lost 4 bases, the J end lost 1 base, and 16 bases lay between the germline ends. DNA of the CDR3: TGTGCCAGCAGCCCGACCGGCTCGGTCAGCCAAGAGACCCAGTACTTC. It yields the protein CASSPTGSVSQETQYF.

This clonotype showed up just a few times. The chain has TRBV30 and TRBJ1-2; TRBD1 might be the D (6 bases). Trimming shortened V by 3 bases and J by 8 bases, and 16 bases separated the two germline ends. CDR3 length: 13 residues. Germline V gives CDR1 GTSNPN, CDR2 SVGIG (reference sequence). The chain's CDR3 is CAWRSRDIWGYTF. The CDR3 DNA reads TGTGCCTGGAGATCCCGGGACATTTGGGGCTACACCTTC.

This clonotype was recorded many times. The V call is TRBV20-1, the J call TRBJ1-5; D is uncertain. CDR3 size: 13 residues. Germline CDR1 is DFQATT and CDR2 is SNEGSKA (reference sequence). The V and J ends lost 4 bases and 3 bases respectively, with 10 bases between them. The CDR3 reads CSATTGYNQPQHF. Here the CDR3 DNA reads TGCAGTGCTACGACCGGATACAATCAGCCCCAGCATTTT.

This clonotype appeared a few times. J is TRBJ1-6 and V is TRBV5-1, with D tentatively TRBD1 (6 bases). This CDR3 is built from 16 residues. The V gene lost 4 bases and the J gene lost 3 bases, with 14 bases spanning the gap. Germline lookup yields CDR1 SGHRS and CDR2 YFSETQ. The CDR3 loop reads CASSRAGADYNSPLHF. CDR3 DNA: TGCGCCAGCAGCCGCGCGGGGGCCGACTATAATTCACCCCTCCACTTT.

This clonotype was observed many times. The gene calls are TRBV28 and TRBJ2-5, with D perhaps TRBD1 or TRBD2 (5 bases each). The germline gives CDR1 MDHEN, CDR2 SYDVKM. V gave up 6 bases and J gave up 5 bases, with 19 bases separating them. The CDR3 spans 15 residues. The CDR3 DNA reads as TGTGCCAGCAGGCCCCGGGACCGAGATTCGGAGACCCAGTACTTC. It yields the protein CASRPRDRDSETQYF.

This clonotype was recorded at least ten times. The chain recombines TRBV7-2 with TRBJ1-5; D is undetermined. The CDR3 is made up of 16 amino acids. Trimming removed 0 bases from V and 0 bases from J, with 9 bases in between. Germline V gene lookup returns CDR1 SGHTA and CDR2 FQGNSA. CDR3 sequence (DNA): TGTGCCAGCAGCTTAGCGGCAGTCTATAGCAATCAGCCCCAGCATTTT. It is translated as CASSLAAVYSNQPQHF. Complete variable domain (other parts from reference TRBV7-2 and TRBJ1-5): GAGVSQSPSNKVTEKGKDVELRCDPISGHTALYWYRQSLGQGLEFLIYFQGNSAPDKSGLPSDRFSAERTGGSVSTLTIQRTQQEDSAVYLCASSLAAVYSNQPQHFGDGTRLSIL.

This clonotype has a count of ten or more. CDR3 nucleotides: TGTGCCAGCAGCCAGTCCCGGGGCACAGATACGCAGTATTTT. Amino acids: CASSQSRGTDTQYF. The chain links TRBV3-1 to TRBJ2-3; D unclear. CDR3 length: 14 residues. The V end lost 3 bases, the J end lost 1 base, and 8 bases lay between the germline ends. Germline V lookup: CDR1 LGHDT, CDR2 YNNKEL (reference sequence).

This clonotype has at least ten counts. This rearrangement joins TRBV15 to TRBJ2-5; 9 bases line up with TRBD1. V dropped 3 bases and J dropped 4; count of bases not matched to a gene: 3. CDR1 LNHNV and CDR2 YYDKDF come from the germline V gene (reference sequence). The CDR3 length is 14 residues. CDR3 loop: CATSRDRGRETQYF. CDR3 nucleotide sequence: TGTGCCACCAGCAGGGACAGGGGAAGAGAGACCCAGTACTTC.

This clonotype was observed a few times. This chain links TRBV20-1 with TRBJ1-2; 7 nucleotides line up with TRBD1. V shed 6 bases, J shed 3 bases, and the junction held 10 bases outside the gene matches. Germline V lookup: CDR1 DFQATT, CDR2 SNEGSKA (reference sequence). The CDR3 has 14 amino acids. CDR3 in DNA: TGCAGTGCAGAAGATCGACAGGGCCACTATGGCTACACCTTC. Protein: CSAEDRQGHYGYTF.

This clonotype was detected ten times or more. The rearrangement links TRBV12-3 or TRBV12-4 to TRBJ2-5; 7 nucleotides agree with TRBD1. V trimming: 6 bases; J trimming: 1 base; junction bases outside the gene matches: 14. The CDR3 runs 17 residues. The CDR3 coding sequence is TGTGCCAGCAGCTCTTGGCCGGGACAGAGTTTCCAAGAGACCCAGTACTTC. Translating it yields CASSSWPGQSFQETQYF.

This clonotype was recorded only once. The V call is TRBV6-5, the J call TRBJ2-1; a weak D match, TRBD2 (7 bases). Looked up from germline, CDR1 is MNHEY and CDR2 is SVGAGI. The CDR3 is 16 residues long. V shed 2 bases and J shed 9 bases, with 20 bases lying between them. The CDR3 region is CASSYTRTGGGAEQFF. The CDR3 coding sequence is TGTGCCAGCAGTTACACCAGGACTGGCGGGGGCGCTGAGCAGTTCTTC.

The CDR3 DNA reads as TGTGCCAGCAGCAAGGGACAGGGACGAGAGACCCAGTACTTC. This encodes CASSKGQGRETQYF. V and J are TRBV2 and TRBJ2-5; 9 bases are shared with TRBD1. The trim removed 6 bases at V and 4 bases at J, leaving 6 bases unmatched. Looked up from germline, CDR1 is SNHLY and CDR2 is FYNNEI. The CDR3 runs 14 residues.

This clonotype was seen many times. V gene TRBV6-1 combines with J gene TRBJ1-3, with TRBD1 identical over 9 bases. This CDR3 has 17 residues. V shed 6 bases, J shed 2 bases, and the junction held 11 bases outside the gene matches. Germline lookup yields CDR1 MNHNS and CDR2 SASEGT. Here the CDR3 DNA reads TGTGCCAGCAGCCCTACGAGCGGGACAGGGCCTGGAAACACCATATATTTT. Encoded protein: CASSPTSGTGPGNTIYF.

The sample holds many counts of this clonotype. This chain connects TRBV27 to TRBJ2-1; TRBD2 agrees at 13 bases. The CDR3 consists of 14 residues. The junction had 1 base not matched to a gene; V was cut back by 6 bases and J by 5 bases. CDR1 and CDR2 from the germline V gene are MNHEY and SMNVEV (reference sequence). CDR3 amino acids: CASRLAGGNNEQFF. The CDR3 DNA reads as TGTGCCAGCAGACTAGCGGGAGGGAACAATGAGCAGTTCTTC.

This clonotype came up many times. The CDR3 DNA reads as TGTGCCAGCAGTTACTCCCCAAATCAGCCCCAGCATTTT. It encodes CASSYSPNQPQHF. This chain connects TRBV6-6 to TRBJ1-5, with D hard to call. Trimming took off 0 bases at V and 4 bases at J, with 4 bases between the two ends. Germline assignment: CDR1 MNHNY and CDR2 SVGAGI (reference sequence). CDR3 length equals 13 residues.

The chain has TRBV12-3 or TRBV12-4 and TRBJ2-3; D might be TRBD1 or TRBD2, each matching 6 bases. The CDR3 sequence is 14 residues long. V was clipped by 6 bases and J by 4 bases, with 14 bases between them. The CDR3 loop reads CASRPTGGADTQYF. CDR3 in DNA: TGTGCCAGCAGACCCACCGGGGGCGCAGATACGCAGTATTTT.